This T cell receptor (beta chain) was sequenced for a study of cytomegalovirus exposure and HLA in healthy donors. The CDR3 has 14 amino acids. CDR1 and CDR2 (germline): MDHEN, SYDVKM. V was pared by 3 bases and J by 4 bases, with 13 bases between. The PCR employed 60 Vbeta primers together with 13 Jbeta primers. Profiled with immunoSEQ multiplex PCR; TCRdb holds only in-frame clones, not every one. Found here are fewer than 200,000 clones, roughly 77% of them singletons; the top ten hold 3% to 4.5%. The origin of this receptor is a man aged 25-40 years in good health and CMV-seropositive. The gene calls are TRBV28 and TRBJ2-7; D possibly corresponds to TRBD2 (5 bases). The sample consisted of PBMCs. DNA for the CDR3: TGTGCCAGCAGTTTGAGAGGCTGGAGGTACGAGCAGTACTTC. Amino acid sequence: CASSLRGWRYEQYF.